This TCR beta chain is from a study of PD-1 blockade in classical Hodgkin lymphoma. All the patients suffered relapse after autologous stem cell transplantation, and brentuximab vedotin exposure differed. For this clone: The antigen is unknown.

Assay: immunoSEQ multiplex PCR; the TCRdb copy retains only in-frame clones and omits some. This sample has 40,000 to 55,000 clones, with 85% to 90% found just once. Study results and limitations: At C4D1, TCR diversity had climbed significantly for CD4+ cells, though not for CD8+ cells. Partial responders and progressors had significantly lower baseline TCR diversity.

Germline-derived CDR1 and CDR2 are SGHTA and FQGNSA. V lost 7 bases and J 11 bases, leaving 12 bases between the germline ends. The CDR3 has 11 residues. The specimen was peripheral blood mononuclear cells (PBMCs), collected at baseline. This TCR was sampled from a human donor with classical Hodgkin lymphoma. This sequence joins TRBV7-2 and TRBJ1-5; D remains unclear. The CDR3, as DNA: TGTGCCAGCACCTCGTCCGGGTCCCAGCATTTT. It encodes CASTSSGSQHF.